Listed here are 6 T cell receptor beta chains from one sample, sequenced in a study of vaccination effects on CD4 cells after COVID-19 (dated by TCRdb to between 2021 and 2024). The method behind the library was the immunoSEQ multiplex PCR assay. Not all clones reach the TCRdb copy of this immuneACCESS table, which keeps in-frame sequences only. Checked studies attribute under half of the gap to unresolved V genes and leave the rest unexplained. The table for this sample lists around 79,000 clones; about 79% of them were counted only once. The top ten constitute roughly 10% of the sample. Their antigens remain unidentified. In the ViraFEST assay, PBMC were stimulated with viral peptide pools, and antigen-specific CD4+ T cell clonotypes were then identified by expansion using TCR sequencing. After approximately 11 days of culture, CD4+ T cells were isolated with the EasySep CD4+ T cell isolation kit. None of the healthy vaccine recipients had a prior SARS-CoV-2 infection, which was confirmed by nucleocapsid antibody tests that came back negative both before and after vaccination.

The sample consisted of CD4+ T cells from PBMCs cultured with SARS-CoV-2 spike peptides, taken before COVID-19 vaccination. Explained via the paper, the cell subset or site label denotes: SARS-CoV-2 spike overlapping peptide pool stimulation. The receptors originated from a human donor who received a COVID-19 vaccine.

In the case of this clone: At one boundary the junction diverges from the germline segment, which might be a read error. The chain joins TRBV6-1 to TRBJ1-2; no firm D call. Per the germline V gene, CDR1 is MNHNS and CDR2 is SASEGT. There are 10 residues in the CDR3. CDR3 nucleotides: TGTGCCAGCAGCGAAGGAGGCTACACCTTC. The encoded protein is CASSEGGYTF.

Concerning this clone: Different DNA sequences within this sample yield the same CDR3. The genes are TRBV18 and TRBJ2-3; D is uncertain. There are 13 residues in the CDR3. V gave up 3 bases and J gave up 3 bases, with 7 bases separating them. Looked up from germline, CDR1 is KGHSH and CDR2 is LQKENI. The CDR3: CASSPRRTDTQYF. DNA for the CDR3: TGTGCCAGCTCACCCCGTCGGACAGATACGCAGTATTTT.

This clone appeared once. CDR3 nucleotide sequence: TGTGCCAGCAGCTTAGTACTTGGGGCCCCCCAGCATTTT. Amino acid sequence: CASSLVLGAPQHF. The gene calls are TRBV7-9 and TRBJ1-5; a weak D match, TRBD1 (5 bases). V lost 1 base, J lost 10 bases, and 11 bases lay in between. This CDR3 contains 13 residues. Germline V gives CDR1 SEHNR, CDR2 FQNEAQ (reference sequence).

The J gene is TRBJ2-5, the V gene TRBV9; 10 nucleotides line up with TRBD1. The CDR3 consists of 17 residues. Germline V lookup: CDR1 SGDLS, CDR2 YYNGEE. Trimming cost V 0 bases and J 2 bases; bases outside gene matches: 7. CDR3 coding DNA: TGTGCCAGCAGCGTAGGTTTCCAGGACAGGGGGCAAGAGACCCAGTACTTC. Its translation is CASSVGFQDRGQETQYF.

This clone was seen a single time. The chain recombines TRBV7-2 with TRBJ2-3, with D possibly being TRBD2 (6 bases). V lost 1 base to trimming and J lost 6 bases, with 11 bases between them. Germline CDR1 reads SGHTA; CDR2 reads FQGNSA. This CDR3 region has 14 residues. CDR3 coding DNA: TGTGCCAGCAGCTTAGGTGGGACTCGGGATACGCAGTATTTT. It is translated as CASSLGGTRDTQYF.

The rearrangement uses TRBV11-2 and TRBJ2-2; possible D gene TRBD2, 6 bases. Germline V gene sequence: CDR1 SGHAT, CDR2 FQNNGV. The CDR3 consists of 17 residues. The V and J ends lost 3 bases and 0 bases respectively, with 14 bases between them. CDR3 protein: CASSFFRDFSNTGELFF. In DNA, the CDR3 is TGTGCCAGCAGCTTTTTCCGGGACTTCTCGAACACCGGGGAGCTGTTTTTT.